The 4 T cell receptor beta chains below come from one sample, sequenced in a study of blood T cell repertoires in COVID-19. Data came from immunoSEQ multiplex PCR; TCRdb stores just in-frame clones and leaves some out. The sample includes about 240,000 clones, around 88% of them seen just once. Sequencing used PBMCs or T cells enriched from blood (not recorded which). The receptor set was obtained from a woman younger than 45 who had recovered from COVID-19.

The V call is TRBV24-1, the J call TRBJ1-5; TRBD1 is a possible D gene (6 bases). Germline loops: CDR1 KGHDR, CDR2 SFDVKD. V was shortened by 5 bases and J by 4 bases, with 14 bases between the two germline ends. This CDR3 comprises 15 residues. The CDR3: CATSGPGGLNQPQHF. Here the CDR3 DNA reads TGTGCCACCAGTGGGCCCGGGGGGCTAAATCAGCCCCAGCATTTT.

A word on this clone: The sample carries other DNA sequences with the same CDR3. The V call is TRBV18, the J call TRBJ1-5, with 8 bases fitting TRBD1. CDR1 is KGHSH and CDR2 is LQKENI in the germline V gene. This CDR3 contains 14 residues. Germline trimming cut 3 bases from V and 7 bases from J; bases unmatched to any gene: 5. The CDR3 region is CASSPGQGGQPQHF. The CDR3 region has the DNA TGTGCCAGCTCACCCGGACAGGGCGGGCAGCCCCAGCATTTT. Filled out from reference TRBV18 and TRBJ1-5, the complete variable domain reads NAGVMQNPRHLVRRRGQEARLRCSPMKGHSHVYWYRQLPEEGLKFMVYLQKENIIDESGMPKERFSAEFPKEGPSILRIQQVVRGDSAAYFCASSPGQGGQPQHFGDGTRLSIL.

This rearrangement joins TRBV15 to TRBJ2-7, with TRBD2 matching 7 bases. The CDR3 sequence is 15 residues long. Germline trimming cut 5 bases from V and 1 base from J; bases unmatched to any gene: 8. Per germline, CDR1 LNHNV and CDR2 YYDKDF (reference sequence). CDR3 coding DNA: TGTGCCACCAGCCCACGGGGGGTACTTTCCTACGAGCAGTACTTC. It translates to CATSPRGVLSYEQYF.

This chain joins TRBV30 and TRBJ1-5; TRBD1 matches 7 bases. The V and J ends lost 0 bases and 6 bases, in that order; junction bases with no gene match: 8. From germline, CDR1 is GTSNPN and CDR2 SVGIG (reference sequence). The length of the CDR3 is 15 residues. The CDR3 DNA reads TGTGCCTGGAGTGTATACAGGGGAAGTAGTCAGCCCCAGCATTTT. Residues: CAWSVYRGSSQPQHF.